This T cell receptor (beta chain) came from a study of blood T cell repertoires in COVID-19. Background on the study: Some COVID-19 samples were acute and others convalescent; all came from the United States, Italy and Spain.

This clone has just one count. Data came from immunoSEQ multiplex PCR; TCRdb stores just in-frame clones and leaves some out. The sample consists of about 400,000 clones, roughly nine tenths of them appearing once. The CDR3 has 15 residues. Germline V lookup: CDR1 SGHDN, CDR2 FVKESK. V dropped 4 bases and J dropped 4 bases, with 14 bases sitting between them. The chain recombines TRBV14 with TRBJ2-1; D possibly corresponds to TRBD2 (5 bases). This clonotype originated in a woman in her thirties who had recovered from COVID-19. The sample taken for sequencing was PBMCs or T cells enriched from blood (not recorded which). The CDR3 reads CASSPGFSEYNEQFF. The CDR3 bases are TGTGCCAGCAGCCCAGGCTTTAGCGAGTACAATGAGCAGTTCTTC.